Below, 17 T cell receptor beta chains from the same sample are listed, as sequenced in a study of neoadjuvant nivolumab and ipilimumab in lung cancer. Libraries were prepared by immunoSEQ multiplex PCR; TCRdb keeps only in-frame clonotypes and omits some of them. The sample includes approximately 31,000 clones, 75% to 95% of them seen just once. Sequences were derived from peripheral blood, sampled after neoadjuvant nivolumab, alone or with ipilimumab, at or shortly before surgery. Receptors originate from an adult with non-small cell lung cancer.

CDR3 in DNA: TGTGCCAGCAGCTTCGCTCTGGGAATAACCGGGGAGCTGTTTTTT. Amino acids: CASSFALGITGELFF. The chain employs TRBV5-5 and TRBJ2-2, with D hard to call. Trimming took off 2 bases at V and 5 bases at J, with 13 bases between the two ends. Germline-derived CDR1 and CDR2 are SGHKS and YYEKEE (reference sequence). The CDR3 has 15 residues.

This clone was picked up one time. The gene calls are TRBV2 and TRBJ2-3; 10 bases line up with TRBD1. CDR1 and CDR2 from the germline V gene are SNHLY and FYNNEI. Trimming cost V 6 bases and J 4 bases; bases outside gene matches: 7. The CDR3 has 15 amino acids. In DNA, the CDR3 is TGTGCCAGCAGAGCTGACAGGGGGCGACCAGATACGCAGTATTTT. Its protein is CASRADRGRPDTQYF.

The gene calls are TRBV4-1 and TRBJ2-7, with 8 bases identical to TRBD1. This CDR3 has 17 amino acids. Germline V gene data show CDR1 as MGHRA and CDR2 as YSYEKL. V shed 0 bases and J 2 bases; nucleotides not matched to a gene: 9. This CDR3 reads CASSQDGDRGTPYEQYF. CDR3 nucleotide sequence: TGCGCCAGCAGCCAAGATGGAGACAGGGGTACCCCCTACGAGCAGTACTTC.

The J gene is TRBJ1-1, the V gene TRBV5-1; perhaps TRBD1 as D (5 bases). Germline V gene sequence: CDR1 SGHRS, CDR2 YFSETQ. The CDR3 runs to 13 residues. Trimming cost V 7 bases and J 3 bases, with 13 bases left between them. The CDR3 DNA is TGCGCCAGCTACCCCGTGGGGGACACTGAAGCTTTCTTT. It is translated as CASYPVGDTEAFF.

This chain links TRBV7-2 with TRBJ2-5, with D uncertain. Trimming took 4 bases from V and 1 from J, leaving 13 bases between them. This CDR3 is built from 15 residues. Germline loops: CDR1 SGHTA, CDR2 FQGNSA. DNA of the CDR3: TGTGCCAGCAGCTCCTTCGGGCAGTCCCAAGAGACCCAGTACTTC. Its translation is CASSSFGQSQETQYF.

The chain combines TRBV6-5 with TRBJ2-1; D possibly corresponds to TRBD1 (6 bases). Germline V gene sequence: CDR1 MNHEY, CDR2 SVGAGI. CDR3 length equals 12 residues. The V and J ends lost 7 bases and 12 bases respectively, with 16 bases between them. CDR3 sequence reads: CASNMQGLRQFF. The CDR3 bases are TGTGCCAGCAATATGCAGGGGCTTAGGCAGTTCTTC.

The chain uses TRBV5-1 and TRBJ2-2, with 9 positions matching TRBD2. The CDR3 runs 16 residues. Germline CDR1 and CDR2: SGHRS and YFSETQ. V shed 2 bases and J 2 bases; nucleotides not matched to a gene: 4. CDR3 DNA: TGCGCCAGCAGCTTCCAGCGGGGGGCCAACACCGGGGAGCTGTTTTTT. Protein product: CASSFQRGANTGELFF.

The CDR3 nucleotides read TGTGCCAGCAGCCAAGGAGGTATTCCAATTAGGGGTTCACCCCTCCACTTT. Translating gives CASSQGGIPIRGSPLHF. This sequence joins TRBV4-2 and TRBJ1-6; D possibly corresponds to TRBD1 (5 bases). The CDR3 is 17 amino acids. The V end was cut by 1 base, the J end by 9 bases, with 19 bases between. Germline values: CDR1 LGHNA, CDR2 YNFKEQ.

This clone came up once. This sequence joins TRBV7-2 and TRBJ2-1; no clear D gene. CDR1 and CDR2 (germline): SGHTA, FQGNSA. The CDR3 covers 14 residues. V lost 4 bases and J lost 9, with 16 bases in between. CDR3 sequence (DNA): TGTGCCAGCAGCTACACTAAGGACGTCTCTGAGCAGTTCTTC. It yields the protein CASSYTKDVSEQFF.

This chain uses TRBV5-1 with TRBJ2-2; possible D gene TRBD2, 5 bases. With 0 bases removed from V and 6 bases from J, the gap between germline ends came to 18 bases. This CDR3 region has 17 residues. The germline CDR1 and CDR2 sequences are SGHRS and YFSETQ. CDR3 in DNA: TGCGCCAGCAGCTTGGAGGCTGGCCTACTAGGTTCCGGGGAGCTGTTTTTT. Protein sequence: CASSLEAGLLGSGELFF.

The rearrangement uses TRBV2 and TRBJ1-1; D uncertain. Germline-derived CDR1 and CDR2 are SNHLY and FYNNEI. The germline V and J ends were trimmed by 6 bases and 4 bases, with 12 bases remaining between them. The CDR3 is made up of 13 amino acids. The DNA of the CDR3 is TGTGCCAGCAGGAGAGGGTATACCACTGAAGCTTTCTTT. Translating it yields CASRRGYTTEAFF.

This chain uses TRBV5-6 with TRBJ2-7; D remains unclear. Trimming removed 1 base at V and 0 bases at J, with 11 bases between. The CDR3 runs to 15 residues. Germline assignment: CDR1 SGHDT and CDR2 YYEEEE. CDR3 protein: CASSLLTYSSYEQYF. The CDR3 DNA sequence: TGTGCCAGCAGCTTGTTGACGTATAGCTCCTACGAGCAGTACTTC.

This chain links TRBV4-2 with TRBJ2-2; D is perhaps TRBD1 (6 bases). Trimming left V 0 bases short and J 5 bases short, with 16 bases between. The CDR3 is 17 amino acids. From germline, CDR1 is LGHNA and CDR2 YNFKEQ. The CDR3 protein is CASSQEPDRMGTGELFF. In DNA form, the CDR3 reads TGTGCCAGCAGCCAAGAGCCCGACAGGATGGGGACCGGGGAGCTGTTTTTT.

CDR3 bases: TGTGCCAGCAGCACTACGACAGGGGGCTCTGAAGCTTTCTTT. It encodes CASSTTTGGSEAFF. The chain links TRBV9 to TRBJ1-1, with 10 bases that match TRBD1. CDR1 is SGDLS, CDR2 YYNGEE, per germline. Losses at the gene ends were 4 bases for V and 6 bases for J; bases not matched to a gene: 6. The CDR3 spans 14 residues. Full variable domain (rest looked up from reference TRBV9 and TRBJ1-1): DSGVTQTPKHLITATGQRVTLRCSPRSGDLSVYWYQQSLDQGLQFLIQYYNGEERAKGNILERFSAQQFPDLHSELNLSSLELGDSALYFCASSTTTGGSEAFFGQGTRLTVV.

The rearrangement links TRBV11-2 to TRBJ2-1; 7 positions match TRBD2. From germline, CDR1 is SGHAT and CDR2 FQNNGV. Trimming cost V 4 bases and J 9 bases; bases outside gene matches: 3. CDR3 size: 12 residues. In DNA form, the CDR3 reads TGTGCCAGCAGCTCGGCTAGCGGTGAGCAGTTCTTC. This translates into CASSSASGEQFF.

The genes are TRBV7-2 and TRBJ2-1, with 13 bases fitting TRBD2. Trimming at V came to 4 bases and at J to 7 bases, leaving 4 bases not matched to a gene. CDR1 and CDR2 (germline): SGHTA, FQGNSA. The CDR3 length is 15 residues. CDR3 sequence reads: CASSSPGLAGNEQFF. In DNA form, the CDR3 reads TGTGCCAGCAGCTCACCGGGACTAGCGGGAAATGAGCAGTTCTTC.

This clone was observed once. J is TRBJ2-7 and V is TRBV6-6; TRBD1 matches at 8 bases. The CDR3 loop spans 16 amino acids. The V and J ends lost 2 bases and 4 bases, in that order; junction bases with no gene match: 10. Germline CDR1 MNHNY, CDR2 SVGAGI (reference sequence). The CDR3 reads CASSYSQGAILYEQYF. CDR3 bases: TGTGCCAGCAGTTACAGCCAGGGGGCAATTCTTTACGAGCAGTACTTC.